This T cell receptor beta chain emerged from a study of blood T cells in healthy people across ages. Trimming removed 4 bases from V and 2 bases from J; junction bases left unmatched: 19. This CDR3 spans 19 amino acids. Germline V gene sequence: CDR1 SGHDT, CDR2 YYEEEE. It was with a sample-barcoded 5' primer and a J-beta primer mix that a second PCR of about 6 to 12 cycles was run. In TCRdb, the 5' RACE reads were re-called with MiXCR into one record per CDR3 protein. Found here are about 1.8 million distinct CDR3 sequences, around 50% of them singletons; the top ten hold less than 2.5%. The chain uses TRBV5-6 and TRBJ2-7, with 9 bases lining up with TRBD2. The sequenced sample consisted of blood. This receptor was obtained from a woman aged 40 to 50 in good health. CDR3 in DNA: TGTGCCAGCAGCCACAACGACCCGGGGGGGACTAGCTTACCCTACGAGCAGTACTTC. Its protein product is CASSHNDPGGTSLPYEQYF. Together with reference TRBV5-6 and TRBJ2-7, the CDR3 gives the full variable domain: DAGVTQSPTHLIKTRGQQVTLRCSPKSGHDTVSWYQQALGQGPQFIFQYYEEEERQRGNFPDRFSGHQFPNYSSELNVNALLLGDSALYLCASSHNDPGGTSLPYEQYFGPGTRLTVT.